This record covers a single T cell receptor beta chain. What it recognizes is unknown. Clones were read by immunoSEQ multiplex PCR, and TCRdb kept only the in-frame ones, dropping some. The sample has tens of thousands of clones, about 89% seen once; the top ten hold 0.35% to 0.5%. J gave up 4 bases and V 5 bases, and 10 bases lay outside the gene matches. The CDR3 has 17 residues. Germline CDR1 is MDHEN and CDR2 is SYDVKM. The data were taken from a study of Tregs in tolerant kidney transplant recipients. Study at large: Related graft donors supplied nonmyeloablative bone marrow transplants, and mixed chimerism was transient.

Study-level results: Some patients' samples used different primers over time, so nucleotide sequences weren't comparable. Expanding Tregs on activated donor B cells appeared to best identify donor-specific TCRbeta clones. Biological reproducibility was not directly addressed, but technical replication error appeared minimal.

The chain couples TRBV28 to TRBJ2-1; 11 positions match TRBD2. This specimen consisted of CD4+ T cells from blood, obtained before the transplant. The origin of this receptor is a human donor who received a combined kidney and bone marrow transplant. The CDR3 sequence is CASSPLTTSGTYNEQFF. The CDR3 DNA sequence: TGTGCCAGCAGTCCCCTCACGACTAGCGGGACATACAATGAGCAGTTCTTC.